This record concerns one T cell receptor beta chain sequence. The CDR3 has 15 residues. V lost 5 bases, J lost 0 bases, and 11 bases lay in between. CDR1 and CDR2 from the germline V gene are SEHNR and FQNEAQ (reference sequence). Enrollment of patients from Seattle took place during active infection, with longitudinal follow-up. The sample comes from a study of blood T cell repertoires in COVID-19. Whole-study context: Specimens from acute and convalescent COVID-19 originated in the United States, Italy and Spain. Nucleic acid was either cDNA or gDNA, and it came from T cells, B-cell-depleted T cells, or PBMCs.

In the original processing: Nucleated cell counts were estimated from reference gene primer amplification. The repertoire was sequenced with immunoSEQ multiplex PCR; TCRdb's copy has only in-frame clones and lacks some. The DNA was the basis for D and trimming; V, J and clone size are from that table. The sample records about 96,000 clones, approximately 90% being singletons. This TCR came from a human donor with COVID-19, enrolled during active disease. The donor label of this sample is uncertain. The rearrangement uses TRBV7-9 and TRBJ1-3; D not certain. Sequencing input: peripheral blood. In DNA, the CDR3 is TGTGCCAGCAGCCCAAGCCCATTCTCTGGAAACACCATATATTTT. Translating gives CASSPSPFSGNTIYF.